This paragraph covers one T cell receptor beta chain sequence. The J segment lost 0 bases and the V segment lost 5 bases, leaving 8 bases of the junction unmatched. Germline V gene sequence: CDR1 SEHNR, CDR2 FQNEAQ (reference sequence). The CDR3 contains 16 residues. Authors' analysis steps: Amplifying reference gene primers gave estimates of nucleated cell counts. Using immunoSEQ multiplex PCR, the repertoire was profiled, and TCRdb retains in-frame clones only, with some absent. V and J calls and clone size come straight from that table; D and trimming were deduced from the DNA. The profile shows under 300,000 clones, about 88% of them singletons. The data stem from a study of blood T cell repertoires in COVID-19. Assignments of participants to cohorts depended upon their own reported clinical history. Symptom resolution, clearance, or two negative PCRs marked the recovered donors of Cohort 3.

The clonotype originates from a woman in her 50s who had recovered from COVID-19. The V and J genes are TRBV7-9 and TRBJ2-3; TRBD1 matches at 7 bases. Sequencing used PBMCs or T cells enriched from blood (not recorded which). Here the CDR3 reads CASSPRAGGSTDTQYF. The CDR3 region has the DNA TGTGCCAGCAGCCCCCGGGCAGGGGGAAGCACAGATACGCAGTATTTT.